This T cell receptor beta chain was identified during a study of T cell clonality in common variable immunodeficiency. Study-wide results and limits: Reportedly, TCR beta sequences from common variable immunodeficiency showed fewer deletions and N-nucleotide insertions.

On this clone itself: The antigen is unknown.

Profiled with immunoSEQ multiplex PCR; TCRdb holds only in-frame clones, not every one. Observed in the sample are approximately 29,000 clones, none of them singletons. The sample comprised peripheral blood mononuclear cells. This clonotype originated in a human donor with common variable immunodeficiency.

CDR3 DNA (partial): TGTGCCAGCAGCCCAGCCGGGTTCAGCTCCTACAATGAG. Amino acid sequence: CASSPAGFSSYNE. From start to end, the CDR3 is CASSPAGFSSYNEQFF. J is TRBJ2-1 and V is TRBV7-6; D remains unclear. The read ends 3 residues shy of where the CDR3 ends; the end is completed using the germline J gene. Germline lookup yields CDR1 SGHVS and CDR2 FNYEAQ. The V gene lost 5 bases and the J gene lost 0 bases, with 14 bases spanning the gap. CDR3 length: 16 amino acids.